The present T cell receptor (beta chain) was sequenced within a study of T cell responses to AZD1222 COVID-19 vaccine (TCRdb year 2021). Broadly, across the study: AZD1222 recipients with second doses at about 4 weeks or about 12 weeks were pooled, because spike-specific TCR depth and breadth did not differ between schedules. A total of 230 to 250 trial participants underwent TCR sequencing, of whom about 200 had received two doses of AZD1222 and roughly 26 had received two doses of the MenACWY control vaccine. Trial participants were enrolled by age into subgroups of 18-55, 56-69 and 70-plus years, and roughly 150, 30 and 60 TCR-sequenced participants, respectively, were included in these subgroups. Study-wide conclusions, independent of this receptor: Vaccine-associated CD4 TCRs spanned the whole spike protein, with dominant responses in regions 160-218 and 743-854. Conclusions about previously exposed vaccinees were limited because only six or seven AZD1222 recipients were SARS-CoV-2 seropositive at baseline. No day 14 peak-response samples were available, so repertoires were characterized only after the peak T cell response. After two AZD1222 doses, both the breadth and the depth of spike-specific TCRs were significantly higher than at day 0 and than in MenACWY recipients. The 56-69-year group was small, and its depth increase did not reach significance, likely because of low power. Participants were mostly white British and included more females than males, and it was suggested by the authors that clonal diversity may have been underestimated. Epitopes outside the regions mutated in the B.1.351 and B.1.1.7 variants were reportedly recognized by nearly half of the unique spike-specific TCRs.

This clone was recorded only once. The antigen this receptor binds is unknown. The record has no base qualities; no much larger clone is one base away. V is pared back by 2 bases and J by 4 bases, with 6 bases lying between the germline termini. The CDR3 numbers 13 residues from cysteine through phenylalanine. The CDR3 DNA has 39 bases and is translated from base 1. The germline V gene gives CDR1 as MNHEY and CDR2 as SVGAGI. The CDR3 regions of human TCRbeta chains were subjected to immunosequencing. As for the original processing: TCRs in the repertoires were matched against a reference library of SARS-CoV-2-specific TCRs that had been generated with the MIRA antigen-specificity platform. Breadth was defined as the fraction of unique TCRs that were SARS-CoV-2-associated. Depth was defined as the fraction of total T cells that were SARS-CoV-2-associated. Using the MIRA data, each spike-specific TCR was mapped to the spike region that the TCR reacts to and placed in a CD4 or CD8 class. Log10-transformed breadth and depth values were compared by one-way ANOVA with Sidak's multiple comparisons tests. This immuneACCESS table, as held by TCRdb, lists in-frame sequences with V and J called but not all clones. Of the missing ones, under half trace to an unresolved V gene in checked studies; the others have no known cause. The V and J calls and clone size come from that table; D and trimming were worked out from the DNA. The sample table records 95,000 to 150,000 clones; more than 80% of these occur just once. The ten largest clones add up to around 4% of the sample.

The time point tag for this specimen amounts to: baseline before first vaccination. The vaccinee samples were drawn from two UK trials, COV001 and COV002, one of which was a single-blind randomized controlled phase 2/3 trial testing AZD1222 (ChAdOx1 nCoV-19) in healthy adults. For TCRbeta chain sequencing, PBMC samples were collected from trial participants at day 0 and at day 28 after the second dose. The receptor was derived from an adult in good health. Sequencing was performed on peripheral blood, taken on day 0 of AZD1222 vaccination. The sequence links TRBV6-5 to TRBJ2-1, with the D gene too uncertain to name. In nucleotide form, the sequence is TGTGCCAGCAGTTACCTTCGGTACAATGAGCAGTTCTTC. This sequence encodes CASSYLRYNEQFF.